This T cell receptor (beta chain) was profiled in a study of T cells after yellow fever vaccination. Study-wide results and limits: Just a small share of clonotypes turned up in the CD4 compartment as well as the CD8 compartment. In FACS-sorted repertoires, abundant clonotypes from the bulk population could appear as contaminants. Subsequent to the booster, the majority of primary-vaccination clones reappeared (roughly 95% CD4, around 85% CD8).

About this clonotype itself: As yet, its antigen is unknown.

J was trimmed by 5 bases and V by 2 bases; bases with no gene match: 4. The V gene's germline CDR1 is SEHNR and CDR2 FQNEAQ (reference sequence). The CDR3 length is 15 residues. As TCR cDNA was made by 5'RACE template switching, a universal primer site and UMIs were added. TCRdb re-called the 5' RACE reads through MiXCR, storing one row per CDR3 protein. The sample records 500,000 to 650,000 distinct CDR3 sequences, roughly a sixth being singletons. The clonotype originates from a young man who received the YFV17D yellow fever vaccine. The rearrangement links TRBV7-9 to TRBJ2-1, with 9 bases fitting TRBD1. The source was PBMCs, collected roughly 5 days after the first yellow fever vaccination. In DNA form, the CDR3 reads TGTGCCAGCAGCTTACCACAGGGGGCTCACAATGAGCAGTTCTTC. It yields the protein CASSLPQGAHNEQFF.